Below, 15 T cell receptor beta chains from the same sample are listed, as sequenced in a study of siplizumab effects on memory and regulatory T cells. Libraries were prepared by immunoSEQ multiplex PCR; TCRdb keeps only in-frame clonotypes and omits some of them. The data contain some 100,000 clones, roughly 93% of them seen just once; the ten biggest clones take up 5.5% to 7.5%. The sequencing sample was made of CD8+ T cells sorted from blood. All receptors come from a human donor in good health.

The CDR3 sequence is CARLLDYYGYTF. The CDR3 nucleotides are TGTGCCCGACTCCTCGACTACTATGGCTACACCTTC. The rearrangement uses TRBV30 and TRBJ1-2; no clear D gene. Germline loops: CDR1 GTSNPN, CDR2 SVGIG (reference sequence). CDR3 length: 12 residues. V was pared by 8 bases and J by 3 bases, with 13 bases between. Full variable domain (outside the CDR3, taken from reference TRBV30 and TRBJ1-2): SQTIHQWPATLVQPVGSPLSLECTVEGTSNPNLYWYRQAAGRGLQLLFYSVGIGQISSEVPQNLSASRPQDRQFILSSKKLLLSDSGFYLCARLLDYYGYTFGSGTRLTVV.

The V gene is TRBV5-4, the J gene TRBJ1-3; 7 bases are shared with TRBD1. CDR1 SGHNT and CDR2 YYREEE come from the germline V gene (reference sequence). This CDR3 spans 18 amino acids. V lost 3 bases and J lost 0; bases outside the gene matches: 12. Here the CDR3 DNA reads TGTGCCAGCAGCTCGGAACGACCGGACAGGCACTCTGGAAACACCATATATTTT. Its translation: CASSSERPDRHSGNTIYF.

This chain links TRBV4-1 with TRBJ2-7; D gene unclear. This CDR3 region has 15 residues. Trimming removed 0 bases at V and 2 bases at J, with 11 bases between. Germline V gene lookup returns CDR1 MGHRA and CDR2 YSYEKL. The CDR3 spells CASSQEARVTYEQYF. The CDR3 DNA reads TGCGCCAGCAGCCAAGAGGCCCGCGTCACCTACGAGCAGTACTTC.

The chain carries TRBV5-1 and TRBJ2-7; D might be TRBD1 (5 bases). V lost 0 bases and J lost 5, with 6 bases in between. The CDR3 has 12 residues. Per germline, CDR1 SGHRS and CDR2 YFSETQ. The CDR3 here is CASSLAGHEQYF. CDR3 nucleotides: TGCGCCAGCAGCTTGGCAGGGCACGAGCAGTACTTC. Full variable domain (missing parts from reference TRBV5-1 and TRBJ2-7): KAGVTQTPRYLIKTRGQQVTLSCSPISGHRSVSWYQQTPGQGLQFLFEYFSETQRNKGNFPGRFSGRQFSNSRSEMNVSTLELGDSALYLCASSLAGHEQYFGPGTRLTVT.

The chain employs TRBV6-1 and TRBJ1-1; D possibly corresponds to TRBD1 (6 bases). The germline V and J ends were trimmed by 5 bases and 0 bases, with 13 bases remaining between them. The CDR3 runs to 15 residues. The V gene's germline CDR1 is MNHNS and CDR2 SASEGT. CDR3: CASSSPQGLNTEAFF. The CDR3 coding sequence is TGTGCCAGCAGTTCACCACAGGGACTGAACACTGAAGCTTTCTTT.

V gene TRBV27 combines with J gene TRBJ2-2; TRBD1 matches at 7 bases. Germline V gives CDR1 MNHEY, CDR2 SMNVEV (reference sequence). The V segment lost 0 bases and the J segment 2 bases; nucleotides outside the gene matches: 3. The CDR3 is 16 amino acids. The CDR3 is CASSLSHRGNTGELFF. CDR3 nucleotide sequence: TGTGCCAGCAGTTTATCCCACAGGGGCAACACCGGGGAGCTGTTTTTT.

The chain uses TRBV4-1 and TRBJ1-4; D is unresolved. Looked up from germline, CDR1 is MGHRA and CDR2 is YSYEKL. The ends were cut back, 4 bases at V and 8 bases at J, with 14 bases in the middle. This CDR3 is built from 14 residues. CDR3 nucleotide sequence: TGCGCCAGCAGCCGCCAAAAGACGGGGGAAAAACTGTTTTTT. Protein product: CASSRQKTGEKLFF.

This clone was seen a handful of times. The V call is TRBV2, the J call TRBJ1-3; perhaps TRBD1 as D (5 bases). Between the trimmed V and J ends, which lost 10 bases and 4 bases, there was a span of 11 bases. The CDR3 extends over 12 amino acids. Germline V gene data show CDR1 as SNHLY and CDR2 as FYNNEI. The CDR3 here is CAKTVVGNTIYF. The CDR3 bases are TGTGCCAAGACAGTCGTCGGAAACACCATATATTTT. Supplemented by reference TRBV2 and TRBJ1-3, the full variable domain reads EPEVTQTPSHQVTQMGQEVILRCVPISNHLYFYWYRQILGQKVEFLVSFYNNEISEKSEIFDDQFSVERPDGSNFTLKIRSTKLEDSAMYFCAKTVVGNTIYFGEGSWLTVV.

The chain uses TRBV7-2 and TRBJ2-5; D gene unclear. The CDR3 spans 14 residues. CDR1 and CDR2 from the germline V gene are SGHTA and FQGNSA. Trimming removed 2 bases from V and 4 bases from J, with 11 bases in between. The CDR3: CASSLLPGGETQYF. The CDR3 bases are TGTGCCAGCAGCTTACTACCGGGTGGAGAGACCCAGTACTTC.

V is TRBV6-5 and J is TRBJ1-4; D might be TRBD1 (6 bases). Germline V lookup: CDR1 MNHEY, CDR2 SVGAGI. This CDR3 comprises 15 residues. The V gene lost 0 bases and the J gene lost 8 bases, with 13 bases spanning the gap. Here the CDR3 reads CASSYSNGGGEKLFF. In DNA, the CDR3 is TGTGCCAGCAGTTACTCGAATGGGGGGGGCGAAAAACTGTTTTTT.

The CDR3 here is CASSESSVGETQYF. The DNA of the CDR3 is TGTGCCAGCAGTGAATCCTCTGTCGGGGAGACCCAGTACTTC. The chain combines TRBV6-1 with TRBJ2-5; D gene uncertain. The CDR3 contains 14 residues. Trimming cost V 2 bases and J 5 bases, with 12 bases left between them. CDR1 and CDR2 (germline): MNHNS, SASEGT.

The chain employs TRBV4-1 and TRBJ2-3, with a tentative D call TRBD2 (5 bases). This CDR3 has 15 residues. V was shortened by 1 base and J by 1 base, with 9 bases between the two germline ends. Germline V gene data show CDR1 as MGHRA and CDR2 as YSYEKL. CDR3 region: CASSQVGAGTDTQYF. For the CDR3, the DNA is TGCGCCAGCAGCCAAGTTGGAGCGGGCACAGATACGCAGTATTTT.

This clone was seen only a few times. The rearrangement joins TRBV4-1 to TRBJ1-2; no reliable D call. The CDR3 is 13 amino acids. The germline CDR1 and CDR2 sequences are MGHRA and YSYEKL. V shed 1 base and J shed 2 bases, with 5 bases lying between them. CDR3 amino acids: CASSQGLNYGYTF. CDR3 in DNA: TGCGCCAGCAGCCAAGGCCTGAACTATGGCTACACCTTC.

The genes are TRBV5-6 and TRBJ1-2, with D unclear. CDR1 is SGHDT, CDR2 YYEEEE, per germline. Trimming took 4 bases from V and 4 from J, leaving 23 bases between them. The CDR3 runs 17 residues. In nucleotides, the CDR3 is TGTGCCAGCAGCGCTCTAATTGAGGTGGATGAAGGCTATGGCTACACCTTC. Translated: CASSALIEVDEGYGYTF.

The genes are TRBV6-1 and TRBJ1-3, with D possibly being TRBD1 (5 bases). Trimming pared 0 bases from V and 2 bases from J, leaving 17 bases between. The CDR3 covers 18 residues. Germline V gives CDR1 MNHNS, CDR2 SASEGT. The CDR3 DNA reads TGTGCCAGCAGTGAAGCGCTCCCAGGGTTCATGCCTGGAAACACCATATATTTT. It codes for CASSEALPGFMPGNTIYF.